This T cell receptor beta chain was recorded in a study of blood T cell repertoires in COVID-19. About the study: COVID-19 samples from acute and convalescent phases originated in the United States, Italy and Spain. The cDNA or gDNA used as material had been derived from T cells, B-cell-depleted T cells, or PBMCs.

V dropped 2 bases and J dropped 0 bases, with 8 bases sitting between them. Looked up from germline, CDR1 is MNHNS and CDR2 is SASEGT. CDR3 length: 14 residues. Methods used by the authors: Counts of nucleated cells, estimated from reference gene primer amplification, were obtained. Profiled with immunoSEQ multiplex PCR; TCRdb holds only in-frame clones, not every one. V and J calls and clone size are those listed in that table; D and trimming were worked out from the DNA. The sample has around 260,000 clones, roughly 80% seen once. V gene TRBV6-1 combines with J gene TRBJ2-7; D remains unclear. This sequence was found in a man between 60 and 75 years old with acute or convalescent COVID-19. The sample comprised peripheral blood. In DNA, the CDR3 is TGTGCCAGCAGTGAACTGGGCTTCTCCTACGAGCAGTACTTC. It translates to CASSELGFSYEQYF.